A selection of T cell receptor beta chains follows, all from one sample in a study of cytomegalovirus exposure and HLA in healthy donors. Measured with immunoSEQ multiplex PCR; TCRdb has only the in-frame clones, and not every one. The listing records 200,000 to 250,000 clones. The specimen was PBMCs. The receptors come from a girl aged 2 to 10 in good health and CMV-seropositive. Both conserved end residues are part of each CDR3. A D gene is named only where the DNA matches it firmly.

d_call,v_call,j_call,cdr3_aa,cdr3_nt
.,TRBV7-8,TRBJ2-7,CASSLASYRDEQYF,TGTGCCAGCAGCTTAGCGAGTTACAGGGACGAGCAGTACTTC
.,TRBV13,TRBJ2-6,CASSLRSGANVLTF,TGTGCCAGCAGCCTACGCTCTGGGGCCAACGTCCTGACTTTC
.,TRBV4-1,TRBJ1-5,CASSQVRGGTNQPQHF,TGCGCCAGCAGCCAAGTGAGGGGGGGGACCAATCAGCCCCAGCATTTT
TRBD1,TRBV10-1,TRBJ2-3,CASSVGTGITDTQYF,TGCGCCAGCAGTGTGGGGACAGGAATAACAGATACGCAGTATTTT
.,TRBV28,TRBJ2-1,CASIPSQSYNEQFF,TGTGCCAGCATTCCCTCACAGTCTTACAATGAGCAGTTCTTC
.,TRBV9,TRBJ2-1,CASSRTTGHTLNEQFF,TGTGCCAGCAGCCGTACCACGGGACACACCCTCAATGAGCAGTTCTTC
TRBD1,TRBV19,TRBJ2-7,CASSIARGQGGIYEQYF,TGTGCCAGTAGTATAGCCCGCGGACAGGGGGGGATTTACGAGCAGTACTTC
.,TRBV7-9,TRBJ2-2,CASSLAAGELFF,TGTGCCAGCAGCTTAGCCGCCGGGGAGCTGTTTTTT
.,TRBV28,TRBJ2-5,CASSLYVGLAAQYF,TGTGCCAGCAGCCTTTACGTGGGGCTGGCGGCCCAGTACTTC
.,TRBV11-2,TRBJ1-1,CASSSPMNTEAFF,TGTGCCAGCAGCTCTCCTATGAACACTGAAGCTTTCTTT
TRBD2,TRBV7-3,TRBJ2-3,CASSSYHSGLRTDTQYF,TGTGCCAGCAGCTCCTACCATTCGGGACTACGCACAGATACGCAGTATTTT
TRBD1,TRBV14,TRBJ1-1,CASKGRGPLLNTEAFF,TGTGCCAGCAAAGGCAGGGGGCCCCTCCTGAACACTGAAGCTTTCTTT
.,TRBV28,TRBJ1-2,CASSQDSVYGYTF,TGTGCCAGCAGCCAGGACAGCGTCTATGGCTACACCTTC
.,TRBV28,TRBJ1-1,CASSLGQNTEAFF,TGTGCCAGCAGTTTAGGGCAGAACACTGAAGCTTTCTTT
TRBD2,TRBV4-2,TRBJ2-3,CASSQGTSGTTDTQYF,TGTGCCAGCAGCCAAGGGACTAGCGGGACTACAGATACGCAGTATTTT
TRBD2,TRBV28,TRBJ2-7,CASSPTSGSFYEQYF,TGTGCCAGCAGCCCTACTAGCGGGAGCTTCTACGAGCAGTACTTC
.,TRBV6-1,TRBJ2-1,CASSEEGREPYNEQFF,TGTGCCAGCAGTGAAGAAGGTCGGGAGCCCTACAATGAGCAGTTCTTC
.,TRBV9,TRBJ2-1,CASSVGGGSPNEQFF,TGTGCCAGCAGCGTAGGCGGTGGGTCCCCCAATGAGCAGTTCTTC
TRBD2,TRBV7-9,TRBJ2-7,CASSRLLAGVYEQYF,TGTGCCAGCAGCCGGTTACTAGCGGGTGTATACGAGCAGTACTTC
TRBD1,TRBV19,TRBJ2-4,CASIGQGVAKNIQYF,TGTGCCAGTATCGGACAGGGGGTAGCCAAAAACATTCAGTACTTC
.,TRBV7-9,TRBJ2-7,CASSSARQSSFYEQYF,TGTGCCAGCAGCTCAGCCCGACAGAGTTCTTTCTACGAGCAGTACTTC
TRBD2,TRBV29-1,TRBJ2-3,CSVGGAGSITDTQYF,TGCAGCGTCGGTGGAGCGGGGTCCATCACAGATACGCAGTATTTT
.,TRBV7-9,TRBJ1-1,CASSLARREGTEAFF,TGTGCCAGCAGCTTAGCCCGGAGGGAGGGCACTGAAGCTTTCTTT
.,TRBV9,TRBJ2-7,CASVSGHSYEQYF,TGTGCCAGTGTTAGCGGACACTCCTACGAGCAGTACTTC
.,TRBV7-8,TRBJ2-1,CASSLSAGGAGRNNEQFF,TGTGCCAGCAGCTTATCGGCAGGAGGGGCTGGTCGTAACAATGAGCAGTTCTTC
TRBD1,TRBV19,TRBJ1-4,CASRRDRVNEKLFF,TGTGCCAGTAGACGGGACAGAGTAAATGAAAAACTGTTTTTT
TRBD2,TRBV5-1,TRBJ2-5,CASSLVATGGQYF,TGCGCCAGCAGCTTGGTGGCAACGGGGGGCCAGTACTTC
TRBD1,TRBV27,TRBJ1-2,CASSFGTGKRGYTF,TGTGCCAGCAGTTTCGGGACAGGGAAGAGGGGCTACACCTTC
.,TRBV7-6,TRBJ2-3,CASSLTPFSRGTDTQYF,TGTGCCAGCAGCTTAACCCCGTTTTCCCGGGGCACAGATACGCAGTATTTT
.,TRBV27,TRBJ2-1,CAILTNNEQFF,TGTGCCATCCTAACTAACAATGAGCAGTTCTTC
.,TRBV7-2,TRBJ1-1,CASRLGRVNTEAFF,TGTGCCAGCAGACTAGGGAGAGTGAACACTGAAGCTTTCTTT
TRBD1,TRBV7-8,TRBJ1-1,CASSLLPAQGKSEAFF,TGTGCCAGCAGCTTACTCCCGGCACAGGGGAAATCTGAAGCTTTCTTT
TRBD1,TRBV19,TRBJ2-7,CASSSGQGSYEQYF,TGTGCCAGTAGTTCGGGACAGGGGTCCTACGAGCAGTACTTC
TRBD1,TRBV30,TRBJ2-3,CAWSDRTGADTQYF,TGTGCCTGGAGTGATCGGACAGGGGCTGATACGCAGTATTTT
TRBD1,TRBV7-9,TRBJ2-5,CASSLGDRWGQETQYF,TGTGCCAGCAGCTTAGGGGACAGATGGGGTCAAGAGACCCAGTACTTC
TRBD2,TRBV7-9,TRBJ2-3,CASSSSGLTDTQYF,TGTGCCAGCAGCTCTAGCGGGTTGACAGATACGCAGTATTTT
.,TRBV4-1,TRBJ2-1,CASSLRHGDSYNEQFF,TGCGCCAGCAGCCTCAGACACGGGGATTCCTACAATGAGCAGTTCTTC
.,TRBV27,TRBJ1-1,CASRWRANTEAFF,TGTGCCAGCAGGTGGAGGGCGAACACTGAAGCTTTCTTT
.,TRBV2,TRBJ1-5,CATKWQNNQPQHF,TGTGCCACCAAGTGGCAGAACAATCAGCCCCAGCATTTT
.,TRBV28,TRBJ1-5,CASSPRGGVGNQPQHF,TGTGCCAGCAGCCCACGGGGAGGGGTGGGCAATCAGCCCCAGCATTTT
.,TRBV11-3,TRBJ2-1,CASSLWGSGGEQFF,TGTGCCAGCAGCTTATGGGGTAGTGGAGGTGAGCAGTTCTTC
.,TRBV9,TRBJ1-1,CASSVGVVNTEAFF,TGTGCCAGCAGCGTAGGAGTGGTGAACACTGAAGCTTTCTTT
TRBD1,TRBV6-4,TRBJ2-1,CASSRQGAVDEQFF,TGTGCCAGCAGTAGACAGGGGGCGGTTGATGAGCAGTTCTTC
TRBD1,TRBV2,TRBJ1-1,CASSEGSGDRGRGTEAFF,TGTGCCAGCAGTGAGGGAAGTGGGGACAGGGGGCGCGGCACTGAAGCTTTCTTT